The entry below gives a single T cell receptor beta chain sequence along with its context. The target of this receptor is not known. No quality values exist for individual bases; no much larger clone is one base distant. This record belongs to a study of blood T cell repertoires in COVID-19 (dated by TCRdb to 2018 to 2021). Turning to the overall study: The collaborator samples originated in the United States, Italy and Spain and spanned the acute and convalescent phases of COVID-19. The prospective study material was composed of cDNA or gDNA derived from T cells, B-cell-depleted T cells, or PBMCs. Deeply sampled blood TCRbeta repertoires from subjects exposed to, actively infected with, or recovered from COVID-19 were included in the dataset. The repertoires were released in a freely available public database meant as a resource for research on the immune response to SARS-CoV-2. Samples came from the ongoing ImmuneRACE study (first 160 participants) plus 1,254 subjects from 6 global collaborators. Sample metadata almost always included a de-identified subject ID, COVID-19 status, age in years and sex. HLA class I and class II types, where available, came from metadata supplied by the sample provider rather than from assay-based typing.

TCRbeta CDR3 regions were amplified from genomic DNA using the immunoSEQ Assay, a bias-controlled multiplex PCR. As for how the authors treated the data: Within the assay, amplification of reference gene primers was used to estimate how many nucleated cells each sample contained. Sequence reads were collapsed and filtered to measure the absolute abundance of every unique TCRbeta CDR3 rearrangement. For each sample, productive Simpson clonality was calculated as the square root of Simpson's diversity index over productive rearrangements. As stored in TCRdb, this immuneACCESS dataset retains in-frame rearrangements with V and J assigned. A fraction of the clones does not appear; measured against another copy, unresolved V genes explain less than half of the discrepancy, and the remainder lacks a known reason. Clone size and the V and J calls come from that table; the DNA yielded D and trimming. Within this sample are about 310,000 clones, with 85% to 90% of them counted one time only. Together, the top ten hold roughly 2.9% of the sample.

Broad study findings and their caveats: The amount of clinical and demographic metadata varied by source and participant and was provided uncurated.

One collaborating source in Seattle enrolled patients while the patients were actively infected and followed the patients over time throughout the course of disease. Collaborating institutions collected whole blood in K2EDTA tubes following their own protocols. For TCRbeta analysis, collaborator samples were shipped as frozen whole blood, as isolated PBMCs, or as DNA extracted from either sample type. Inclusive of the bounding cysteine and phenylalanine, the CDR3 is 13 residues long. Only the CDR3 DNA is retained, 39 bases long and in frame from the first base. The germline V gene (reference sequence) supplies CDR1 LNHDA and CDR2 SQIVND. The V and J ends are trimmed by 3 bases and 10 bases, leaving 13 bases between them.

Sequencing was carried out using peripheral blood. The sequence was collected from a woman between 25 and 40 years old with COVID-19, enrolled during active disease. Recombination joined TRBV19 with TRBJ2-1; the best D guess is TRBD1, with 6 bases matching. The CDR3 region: CASSIGTLKEQFF. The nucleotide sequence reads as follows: TGTGCCAGTAGTATTGGGACATTAAAAGAGCAGTTCTTC.